This T cell receptor beta chain was found in a study of blood T cells in healthy people across ages. This CDR3 region has 15 residues. Per germline, CDR1 MNHNS and CDR2 SASEGT. This clonotype turned up a few times. One end of the junction varies from germline; a read error may be responsible. The donors, all healthy, were Caucasians living in Russia, aged about 6 to 90. The second PCR ran about 7 to 12 cycles with a sample-barcoded 5' primer and J-beta primers. MiXCR was run by TCRdb on the 5' RACE reads, yielding one entry per CDR3 protein. This table has fewer than 2,000,000 distinct CDR3 sequences, roughly two fifths appearing once.

The TCR was taken from a human donor in good health. Input material: blood. V is TRBV6-1 and J is TRBJ1-6; D not resolved. The CDR3 DNA is TGTGCCAGCCGTGAAAATTTCTCCTATAATTCACCCCTCCACTTT. Protein product: CASRENFSYNSPLHF.